These 15 T cell receptor beta chains were all obtained from the same sample, sequenced in a study of T cell repertoires in cytomegalovirus infection (dated by TCRdb to the late 2010s). The reads were generated on an Illumina HiSeq 1500. TCRdb cleaned the public reads at Q25 with fastp, built clones with MiXCR and kept in-frame beta chains. Rows with one shared CDR3 protein collapse into an entry with the most common genes and DNA. For this sample the table gives about 490,000 distinct CDR3 sequences, of which more than 25% were detected only once. Roughly 13% of the sample lies in the top ten. Sequencing was carried out using PBMCs. Source of these receptors: a human donor in good health (CMV status not recorded). Some clones in this sample may be carry-over from other donors' samples.

There are many counts of this clonotype. This rearrangement joins TRBV7-2 to TRBJ1-3; no clear D gene. This CDR3 has 13 amino acids. The germline gives CDR1 SGHTA, CDR2 FQGNSA. The V gene lost 5 bases and the J gene lost 4 bases, with 9 bases spanning the gap. The DNA for the CDR3 is TGTGCCAGCAGCCCTGAGGGAGGAAACACCATATATTTT. Protein product: CASSPEGGNTIYF.

The chain combines TRBV29-1 with TRBJ2-1; 12 nucleotides agree with TRBD2. This CDR3 is built from 13 residues. V shed 7 bases, J shed 7 bases, and the junction held 5 bases outside the gene matches. Germline V gene data show CDR1 as SQVTM and CDR2 as ANQGSEA. CDR3 loop: CSGGLAGLNEQFF. Written as DNA, the CDR3 is TGCAGCGGAGGACTAGCGGGATTGAATGAGCAGTTCTTC.

This clonotype was detected a few times. The chain links TRBV30 to TRBJ1-1; weak D call: TRBD1 (5 bases). Germline CDR1 GTSNPN, CDR2 SVGIG (reference sequence). The V gene lost 8 bases and the J gene lost 3 bases, with 16 bases spanning the gap. This CDR3 has 13 amino acids. The CDR3 DNA reads TGTGCCCGGGCGACAGTAACCGACACTGAAGCTTTCTTT. Its protein product is CARATVTDTEAFF.

This clonotype was seen ten or more times. The chain links TRBV7-2 to TRBJ1-5, with 7 nucleotides matching TRBD1. The junction had 8 bases not matched to a gene; V was cut back by 5 bases and J by 7 bases. Germline assignment: CDR1 SGHTA and CDR2 FQGNSA. The CDR3 loop spans 14 amino acids. The CDR3 nucleotides read TGTGCCAGCAGCCCCCATTGGACAGGACAGCCCCAGCATTTT. Translated: CASSPHWTGQPQHF.

The chain links TRBV12-3 or TRBV12-4 to TRBJ1-2, with D perhaps TRBD1 (5 bases). This CDR3 comprises 16 residues. Trimming shortened V by 4 bases and J by 4 bases, and 19 bases separated the two germline ends. CDR3 region: CASSSRGVGGAYGYTF. DNA of the CDR3: TGTGCCAGCAGTTCCCGGGGGGTCGGGGGAGCCTATGGCTACACCTTC.

This clonotype was found a few times. The chain joins TRBV7-3 to TRBJ1-1; D gene unclear. V lost 1 base to trimming and J lost 7 bases, with 13 bases between them. Germline CDR1 SGHTA, CDR2 FQGTGA. The CDR3 loop spans 14 amino acids. The CDR3 spells CASSLRDDLNEAFF. In nucleotides, the CDR3 is TGTGCCAGCAGCTTAAGAGATGACCTCAATGAAGCTTTCTTT.

The CDR3 sequence is CSARTEMNTEAFF. The CDR3 nucleotides read TGCAGTGCCCGGACAGAGATGAACACTGAAGCTTTCTTT. This chain connects TRBV20-1 to TRBJ1-1; tentatively, D is TRBD1 (6 bases). V was shortened by 6 bases and J by 0 bases, with 11 bases between the two germline ends. This CDR3 has 13 residues. Germline V gene sequence: CDR1 DFQATT, CDR2 SNEGSKA (reference sequence).

This clonotype occurred many times. V usage is TRBV12-3 or TRBV12-4 and J usage is TRBJ2-5; no clear D gene. The V end was cut by 5 bases, the J end by 3 bases, with 7 bases between. The CDR3 loop spans 12 amino acids. This chain's CDR3 is CASSGVEETQYF. The CDR3 DNA sequence: TGTGCCAGCAGTGGGGTGGAAGAGACCCAGTACTTC.

This clonotype was observed a handful of times. The rearrangement uses TRBV27 and TRBJ1-2; D may be TRBD1 (6 bases). The V and J ends lost 2 bases and 1 base respectively, with 14 bases between them. CDR3 length: 16 amino acids. From germline, CDR1 is MNHEY and CDR2 SMNVEV (reference sequence). The CDR3 nucleotides are TGTGCCAGCAGTTTAACCAGGGGCGAATTTAACTATGGCTACACCTTC. This translates into CASSLTRGEFNYGYTF.

This clonotype was seen a few times. The V call is TRBV5-1, the J call TRBJ1-2; D remains ambiguous. V was trimmed by 6 bases and J by 6 bases, leaving 18 bases between them. CDR3 size: 14 residues. Germline V gene sequence: CDR1 SGHRS, CDR2 YFSETQ. CDR3 bases: TGCGCCAGCAACCCGGGAGGAGCCGAGGATGGCTACACCTTC. Translation gives CASNPGGAEDGYTF.

V and J are TRBV15 and TRBJ1-3, with 9 bases identical to TRBD1. The CDR3 spans 22 residues. Trimming took 3 bases from V and 0 from J; bases not matched to a gene: 21. In germline, CDR1 is LNHNV, CDR2 YYDKDF (reference sequence). DNA of the CDR3: TGTGCCACCAGCAGTCAGGGGAGACGGGGACAGGGAAAAATACGCTCTGGAAACACCATATATTTT. As protein: CATSSQGRRGQGKIRSGNTIYF. The whole variable domain, filled in from reference TRBV15 and TRBJ1-3, reads DAMVIQNPRYQVTQFGKPVTLSCSQTLNHNVMYWYQQKSSQAPKLLFHYYDKDFNNEADTPDNFQSRRPNTSFCFLDIRSPGLGDTAMYLCATSSQGRRGQGKIRSGNTIYFGEGSWLTVV.

This clonotype was found a few times. This chain links TRBV7-2 with TRBJ2-7; D call uncertain. The CDR3 has 14 residues. Trimming took off 5 bases at V and 0 bases at J, with 11 bases between the two ends. Germline V gene sequence: CDR1 SGHTA, CDR2 FQGNSA. The CDR3 coding sequence is TGTGCCAGCAGCGTAATGGACGGCTCCTACGAGCAGTACGTC. Amino acids: CASSVMDGSYEQYV.

This clonotype was seen a few times. The chain joins TRBV19 to TRBJ2-1; D remains unclear. This CDR3 spans 12 amino acids. In germline, CDR1 is LNHDA, CDR2 SQIVND (reference sequence). V was shortened by 3 bases and J by 4 bases, with 4 bases between the two germline ends. The CDR3 protein is CASSMKYNEQFF. The DNA of the CDR3 is TGTGCCAGTAGTATGAAATACAATGAGCAGTTCTTC.

This clonotype occurred a few times. This chain connects TRBV12-3 or TRBV12-4 to TRBJ1-1; perhaps TRBD1 as D (5 bases). With 3 bases removed from V and 0 bases from J, the gap between germline ends came to 11 bases. CDR3 length: 15 residues. The CDR3: CASSFGGSMNTEAFF. For the CDR3, the DNA is TGTGCCAGCAGTTTCGGGGGATCCATGAACACTGAAGCTTTCTTT.

Many counts were recorded for this clonotype. V and J are TRBV7-2 and TRBJ1-2; no firm D call. This CDR3 spans 12 amino acids. Germline assignment: CDR1 SGHTA and CDR2 FQGNSA. Trimming took off 5 bases at V and 5 bases at J, with 9 bases between the two ends. CDR3 amino acids: CASSPAPYGYTF. DNA for the CDR3: TGTGCCAGCAGCCCGGCCCCTTATGGCTACACCTTC.